The rows below give T cell receptor beta chains drawn from one sample of a study of cytomegalovirus exposure and HLA in healthy donors. TCRdb keeps only in-frame clones here, not all; method: immunoSEQ multiplex PCR. The sample has over 150,000 clones, approximately 76% seen once; the top ten hold about 1.3%. Specimen: PBMCs. Source of these receptors: a man between 60 and 75 years old in good health and CMV-seronegative. Both conserved end residues are part of each CDR3. A D gene is named only where the DNA matches it firmly. Size tells how often a clone was seen (once, few, many) or the class of an expanded clone, and some rows leave it out.

CDR3 DNA	CDR3 protein	V gene	D gene	clone size	J gene
TGTGCCAGTAGTATGGACAGGGCCCGGGGCAATCAGCCCCAGCATTTT	CASSMDRARGNQPQHF	TRBV19	TRBD1	.	TRBJ1-5
TGTGCCAGCAGCCTCCAAGAGACCCAGTACTTC	CASSLQETQYF	TRBV2	.	.	TRBJ2-5
TGTGCCAGTAGTATTCGAGGCAGGGGGAGCGAGACCCAGTACTTC	CASSIRGRGSETQYF	TRBV19	TRBD1	.	TRBJ2-5
TGTGCCACCAGCAGATTAACACAGGGGGACAATGAGCAGTTCTTC	CATSRLTQGDNEQFF	TRBV15	TRBD1	.	TRBJ2-1
TGTGCCAGCAGCCCCCGACTAGCGGGGGCCAGGAACGAGCAGTACTTC	CASSPRLAGARNEQYF	TRBV9	TRBD2	few	TRBJ2-7
TGTGCCAGCTCATGGGACAGGGAGAACACTGAAGCTTTCTTT	CASSWDRENTEAFF	TRBV18	TRBD1	.	TRBJ1-1
TGTGCCAGCAGCATCCAGGGGAGAGCGGAGACCCAGTACTTC	CASSIQGRAETQYF	TRBV28	.	.	TRBJ2-5
TGTGCCAGCAGCTTGGGACAGATGAACACTGAAGCTTTCTTT	CASSLGQMNTEAFF	TRBV5-5	.	.	TRBJ1-1
TGTGCCAGTAGTTCGCACAGGGTCGGAAACACCATATATTTT	CASSSHRVGNTIYF	TRBV19	.	few	TRBJ1-3
TGCGCCAGCAGCTTGGACAGGGGGTTAAGAGCGGGAGGGCCCCTTCAGGTCTTC	CASSLDRGLRAGGPLQVF	TRBV5-1	TRBD2	.	TRBJ2-1